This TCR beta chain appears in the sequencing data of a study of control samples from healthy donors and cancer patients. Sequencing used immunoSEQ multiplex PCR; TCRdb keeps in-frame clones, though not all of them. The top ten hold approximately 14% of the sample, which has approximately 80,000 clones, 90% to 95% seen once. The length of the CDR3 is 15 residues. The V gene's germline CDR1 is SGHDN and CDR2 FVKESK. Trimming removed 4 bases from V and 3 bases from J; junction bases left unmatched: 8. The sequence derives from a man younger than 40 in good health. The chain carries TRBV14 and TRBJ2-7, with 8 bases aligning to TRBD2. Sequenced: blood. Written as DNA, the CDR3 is TGTGCCAGCAGCCCCCGAAGCGGGAGAATCTACGAGCAGTACTTC. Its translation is CASSPRSGRIYEQYF.